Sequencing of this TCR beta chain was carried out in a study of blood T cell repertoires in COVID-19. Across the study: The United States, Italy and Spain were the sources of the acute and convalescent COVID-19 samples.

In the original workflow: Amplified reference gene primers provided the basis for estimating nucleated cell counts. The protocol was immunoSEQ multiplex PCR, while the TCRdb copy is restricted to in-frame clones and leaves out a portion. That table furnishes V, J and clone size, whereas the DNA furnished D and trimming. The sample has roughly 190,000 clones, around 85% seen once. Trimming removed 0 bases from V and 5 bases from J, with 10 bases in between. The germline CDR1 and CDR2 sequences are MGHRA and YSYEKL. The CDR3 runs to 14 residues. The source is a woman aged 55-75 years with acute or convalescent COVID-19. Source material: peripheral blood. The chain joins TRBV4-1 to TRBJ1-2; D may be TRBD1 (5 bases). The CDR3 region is CASSQDSGRYGYTF. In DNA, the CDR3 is TGCGCCAGCAGCCAAGATTCAGGGCGGTATGGCTACACCTTC.